Below are 11 T cell receptor beta chains sequenced from a single sample in a study of cytomegalovirus exposure and HLA in healthy donors. Vbeta (60) and Jbeta (13) primers were used in the PCR. TCRdb's copy holds only in-frame clones and misses some; the assay was immunoSEQ multiplex PCR. The repertoire includes about 150,000 clones, about 10% of them detected once, and under 2% sits in the top ten. The material sequenced was PBMCs. The receptors shown here come from a middle-aged man in good health and CMV-seronegative.

The sample holds a few counts of this clone. Here the CDR3 DNA reads TGTGCCAGCAGCCCGGGACTGTCCCCAGATACGCAGTATTTT. Protein product: CASSPGLSPDTQYF. The chain uses TRBV9 and TRBJ2-3, with D possibly being TRBD2 (6 bases). In germline, CDR1 is SGDLS, CDR2 YYNGEE. Deletions cut 4 bases from V and 4 bases from J, with 13 bases between. CDR3 length: 14 residues.

V and J are TRBV4-1 and TRBJ2-2; D possibly corresponds to TRBD1 (6 bases). CDR3 size: 14 residues. V shed 8 bases and J shed 7 bases, with 17 bases lying between them. Germline CDR1 is MGHRA and CDR2 is YSYEKL. Here the CDR3 DNA reads TGCGCCAGCTCCCCCACAGGGCGACGCGGGGAGCTGTTTTTT. Amino acid sequence: CASSPTGRRGELFF.

The rearrangement joins TRBV6-1 to TRBJ2-5, with D possibly being TRBD1 (5 bases). Germline V gene sequence: CDR1 MNHNS, CDR2 SASEGT. V was trimmed by 4 bases and J by 5 bases, leaving 11 bases between them. The CDR3 contains 13 residues. The CDR3 reads CASSGSKGETQYF. The CDR3 DNA reads TGTGCCAGCAGTGGTTCTAAGGGGGAGACCCAGTACTTC.

The CDR3 DNA reads TGTGCCAGCAGCGCGACGACAGACTCCAATCAGCCCCAGCATTTT. This encodes CASSATTDSNQPQHF. The rearrangement uses TRBV2 and TRBJ1-5; D might be TRBD1 (5 bases). The ends were cut back, 6 bases at V and 3 bases at J, with 15 bases in the middle. The CDR3 has 15 amino acids. Germline loops: CDR1 SNHLY, CDR2 FYNNEI.

This clone was recorded a few times. V gene TRBV27 combines with J gene TRBJ1-2; a weak D match, TRBD1 (5 bases). CDR3 length: 13 residues. From germline, CDR1 is MNHEY and CDR2 SMNVEV (reference sequence). Trimming removed 5 bases from V and 8 bases from J, with 15 bases in between. CDR3 DNA: TGTGCCAGCAGTCAAGGACCCCAGGGAGGCTACACCTTC. Protein sequence: CASSQGPQGGYTF.

The genes are TRBV9 and TRBJ2-7; 7 bases agree with TRBD1. CDR3 length: 15 residues. The germline CDR1 and CDR2 sequences are SGDLS and YYNGEE. J lost 1 base, V lost 2 bases, and 6 bases had no gene match. CDR3 sequence reads: CASSVDSRGSYEQYF. CDR3 nucleotide sequence: TGTGCCAGCAGCGTGGATAGCAGGGGGTCCTACGAGCAGTACTTC.

The gene calls are TRBV5-1 and TRBJ2-5, with D tentatively TRBD1 (5 bases). The J call is uncertain, as TRBJ2-7 better fits the DNA end. The CDR3 consists of 14 residues. Germline V lookup: CDR1 SGHRS, CDR2 YFSETQ. The CDR3 region is CASREPTAHYEQYF. The CDR3 nucleotides are TGCGCCAGCAGAGAGCCGACAGCCCACTACGAGCAGTACTTC.

This clone was recorded a few times. The chain combines TRBV2 with TRBJ1-1; 9 bases line up with TRBD1. The CDR3 contains 14 residues. Germline V CDR1 and CDR2: SNHLY, FYNNEI. V trimming: 6 bases; J trimming: 1 base; junction bases outside the gene matches: 3. For the CDR3, the DNA is TGTGCCAGCAGGGACAGGGGAGGGAACACTGAAGCTTTCTTT. Its translation: CASRDRGGNTEAFF.

This clone showed up just a few times. The chain links TRBV2 to TRBJ2-5, with TRBD1 identical over 11 bases. This CDR3 contains 20 residues. The germline CDR1 and CDR2 sequences are SNHLY and FYNNEI. Trimming took 6 bases from V and 4 from J; bases not matched to a gene: 22. CDR3: CASRNPRTGGFSGKTETQYF. The DNA of the CDR3 is TGTGCCAGCAGAAATCCGAGGACAGGGGGCTTCAGCGGGAAGACAGAGACCCAGTACTTC.

This clone was seen a few times. The chain couples TRBV7-9 to TRBJ2-6; D unresolved. This CDR3 is built from 14 residues. Trimming took off 5 bases at V and 0 bases at J, with 5 bases between the two ends. From germline, CDR1 is SEHNR and CDR2 FQNEAQ (reference sequence). CDR3 nucleotides: TGTGCCAGCAGCACTCACTCTGGGGCCAACGTCCTGACTTTC. It translates to CASSTHSGANVLTF.

This clone was counted only a few times. The chain couples TRBV7-9 to TRBJ1-4; 7 positions match TRBD1. CDR3 length: 13 amino acids. J gave up 8 bases and V 3 bases, and 3 bases lay outside the gene matches. CDR1 and CDR2 from the germline V gene are SEHNR and FQNEAQ (reference sequence). Written as DNA, the CDR3 is TGTGCCAGCAGCTTTACAGGGGTAGAAAAACTGTTTTTT. Translation gives CASSFTGVEKLFF.